This T cell receptor beta chain was captured in a study of identifying expanded T cells in peripheral blood. V lost 6 bases and J 0 bases, leaving 11 bases between the germline ends. Looked up from germline, CDR1 is MNHEY and CDR2 is SVGAGI. The CDR3 is made up of 15 amino acids. Clones were sequenced by immunoSEQ multiplex PCR, and TCRdb holds only the in-frame ones, with some missing. The data show 95,000 to 100,000 clones, around 90% seen once. This chain connects TRBV6-5 to TRBJ1-4, with D tentatively TRBD1 (5 bases). This sequence was found in a person aged 18 to 69 in good health. What was sequenced was blood. The CDR3 nucleotides read TGTGCCAGCAGCTACGGGACGGCAACTAATGAAAAACTGTTTTTT. It is translated as CASSYGTATNEKLFF.